Listed below are T cell receptor beta chains from one sample, sequenced in a study of blood T cell repertoires in COVID-19. Profiled with immunoSEQ multiplex PCR; TCRdb holds only in-frame clones, not every one. The sample gives 300,000 to 400,000 clones, 65% to 90% of which show up once; approximately 7.6% is in the top ten. Specimen: peripheral blood. The receptors here all came from a human donor in a cohort sampled during active COVID-19. Each CDR3 is given without its conserved first and last residue. Each record gives: V gene, J gene, clone size, CDR3 protein. Size is omitted from some rows. Given values are once, few, many or a class for expanded clones.

TRBV5-1	TRBJ2-4	NA	ASSFSGTGLGKNIQY
TRBV7-8	TRBJ2-2	NA	ASSLEGGYNTGELF
TRBV14	TRBJ2-5	NA	ASSVSRWFGTQY
TRBV7-9	TRBJ1-6	few	ASSFVDSGNSPLH
TRBV5-1	TRBJ2-1	NA	ASSLGGERNNEQF
TRBV7-9	TRBJ2-3	many	ASSPWQGGDTQY
TRBV14	TRBJ2-3	NA	ASSQAGGDTQY
TRBV29-1	TRBJ2-7	NA	SVPQWNRGGYEQY
TRBV7-9	TRBJ2-7	NA	ASSLVIGEGNEQY
TRBV27	TRBJ1-4	NA	ASSLSRDRGEKLF
TRBV4-1	TRBJ2-6	once	ASSAVRGAPPGANVLT
TRBV6-4	TRBJ1-1	few	ASSEHTNTEAF
TRBV7-8	TRBJ1-2	NA	ASSLGQGYT
TRBV21-1	TRBJ2-7	NA	AFAERGYEQY
TRBV5-4	TRBJ2-1	NA	ASSGFRAGGPVNEQF
TRBV27	TRBJ2-1	NA	ASSLSRALLYNEQF
TRBV4-2	TRBJ2-1	NA	ASSQAGHNNEQF
TRBV10-1	TRBJ2-2	few	ASSDGGLAGAELF
TRBV7-3	TRBJ1-2	NA	ASSFGAGGGGYT
TRBV10-3	TRBJ1-5	NA	ATSVGGVLNSQPQH
TRBV18	TRBJ2-3	NA	ASSPRIGSGTDTQY
TRBV19	TRBJ1-1	NA	ASSRKGQNMNTEAF
TRBV10-3	TRBJ2-1	NA	AISDPGIRLNEQF
TRBV25-1	TRBJ1-6	few	ASSEDSNSPLH
TRBV30	TRBJ1-2	NA	AWSAQRKGGNGYT
TRBV27	TRBJ2-2	NA	ASSPLTGVHGELF
TRBV19	TRBJ1-4	NA	ASKSSLVDEKLF
TRBV6-5	TRBJ1-2	NA	ASKDRNYGYT
TRBV7-9	TRBJ1-1	NA	ASSGGTEAF